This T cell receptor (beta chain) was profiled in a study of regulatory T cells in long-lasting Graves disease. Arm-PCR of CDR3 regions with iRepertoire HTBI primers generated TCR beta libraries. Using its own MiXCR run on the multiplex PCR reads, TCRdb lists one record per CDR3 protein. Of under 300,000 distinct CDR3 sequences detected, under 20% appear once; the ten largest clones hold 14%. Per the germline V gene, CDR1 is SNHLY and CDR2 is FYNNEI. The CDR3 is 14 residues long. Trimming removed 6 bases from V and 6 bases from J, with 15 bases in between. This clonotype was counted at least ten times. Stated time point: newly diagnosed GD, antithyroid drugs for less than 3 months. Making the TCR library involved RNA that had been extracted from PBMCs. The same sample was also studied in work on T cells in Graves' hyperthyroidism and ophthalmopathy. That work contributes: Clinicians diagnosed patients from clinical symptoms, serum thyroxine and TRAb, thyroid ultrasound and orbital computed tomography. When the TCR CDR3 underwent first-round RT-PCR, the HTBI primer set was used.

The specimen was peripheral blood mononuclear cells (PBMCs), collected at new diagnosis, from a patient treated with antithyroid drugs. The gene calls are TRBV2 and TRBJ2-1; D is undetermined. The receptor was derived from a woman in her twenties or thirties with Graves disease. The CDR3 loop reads CASRDSVVLNEQFF. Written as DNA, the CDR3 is TGTGCCAGCAGGGATTCCGTGGTTCTCAATGAGCAGTTCTTC.